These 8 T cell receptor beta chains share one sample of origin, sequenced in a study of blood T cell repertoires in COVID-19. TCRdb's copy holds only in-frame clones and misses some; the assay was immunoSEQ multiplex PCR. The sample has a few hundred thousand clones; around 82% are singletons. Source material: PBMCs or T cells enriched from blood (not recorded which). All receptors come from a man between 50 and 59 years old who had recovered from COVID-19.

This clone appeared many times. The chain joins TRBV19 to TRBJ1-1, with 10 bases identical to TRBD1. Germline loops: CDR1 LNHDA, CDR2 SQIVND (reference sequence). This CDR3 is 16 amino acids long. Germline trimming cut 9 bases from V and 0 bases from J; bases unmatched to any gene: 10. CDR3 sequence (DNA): TGTGCCAGCCGACAGGGGGCCCGGCTTTTGAACACTGAAGCTTTCTTT. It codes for CASRQGARLLNTEAFF.

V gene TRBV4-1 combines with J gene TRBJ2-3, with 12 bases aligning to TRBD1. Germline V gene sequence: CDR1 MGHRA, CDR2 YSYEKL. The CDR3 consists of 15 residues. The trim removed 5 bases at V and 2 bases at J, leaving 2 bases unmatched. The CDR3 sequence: CASSAGQGATDTQYF. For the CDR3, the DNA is TGCGCCAGCAGCGCGGGACAGGGGGCCACAGATACGCAGTATTTT.

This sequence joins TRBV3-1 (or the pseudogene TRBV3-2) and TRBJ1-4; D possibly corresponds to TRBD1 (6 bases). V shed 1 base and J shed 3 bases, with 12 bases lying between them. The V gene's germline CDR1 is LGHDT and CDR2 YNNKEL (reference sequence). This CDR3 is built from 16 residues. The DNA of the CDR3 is TGTGCCAGCAGCCAAGTCAGGGGAAAATCTAATGAAAAACTGTTTTTT. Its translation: CASSQVRGKSNEKLFF.

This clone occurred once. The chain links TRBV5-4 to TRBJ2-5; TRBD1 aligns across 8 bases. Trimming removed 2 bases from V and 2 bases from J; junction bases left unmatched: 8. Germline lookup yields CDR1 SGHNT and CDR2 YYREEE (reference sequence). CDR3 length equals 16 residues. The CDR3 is CASSLVGGQGQETQYF. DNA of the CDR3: TGTGCCAGCAGCTTAGTAGGCGGACAGGGACAAGAGACCCAGTACTTC.

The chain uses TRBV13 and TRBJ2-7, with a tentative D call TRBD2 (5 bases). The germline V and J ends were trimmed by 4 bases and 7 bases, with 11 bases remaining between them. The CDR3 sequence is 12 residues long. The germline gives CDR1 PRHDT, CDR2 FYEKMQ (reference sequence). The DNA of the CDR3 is TGTGCCAGCAGCTCCCTAGGGAGTGAGCAGTACTTC. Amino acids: CASSSLGSEQYF.

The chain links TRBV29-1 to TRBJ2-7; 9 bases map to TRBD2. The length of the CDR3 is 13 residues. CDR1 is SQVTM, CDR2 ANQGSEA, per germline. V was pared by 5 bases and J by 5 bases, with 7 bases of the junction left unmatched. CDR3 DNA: TGCAGCGTTCTCCTAGCGGGATACGACGAGCAGTACTTC. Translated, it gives CSVLLAGYDEQYF.

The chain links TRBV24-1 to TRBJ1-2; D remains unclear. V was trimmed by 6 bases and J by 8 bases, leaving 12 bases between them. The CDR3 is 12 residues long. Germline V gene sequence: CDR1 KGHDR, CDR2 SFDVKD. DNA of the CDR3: TGTGCCACCAGTCCCGACTCGGCGGGCTACACCTTC. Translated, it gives CATSPDSAGYTF.

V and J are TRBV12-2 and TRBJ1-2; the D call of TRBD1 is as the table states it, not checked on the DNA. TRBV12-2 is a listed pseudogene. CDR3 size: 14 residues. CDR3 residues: CASRSLRTSYGYTF. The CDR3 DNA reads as TGTGCAAGTCGCTCACTTCGGACAAGCTATGGCTACACCTTC.